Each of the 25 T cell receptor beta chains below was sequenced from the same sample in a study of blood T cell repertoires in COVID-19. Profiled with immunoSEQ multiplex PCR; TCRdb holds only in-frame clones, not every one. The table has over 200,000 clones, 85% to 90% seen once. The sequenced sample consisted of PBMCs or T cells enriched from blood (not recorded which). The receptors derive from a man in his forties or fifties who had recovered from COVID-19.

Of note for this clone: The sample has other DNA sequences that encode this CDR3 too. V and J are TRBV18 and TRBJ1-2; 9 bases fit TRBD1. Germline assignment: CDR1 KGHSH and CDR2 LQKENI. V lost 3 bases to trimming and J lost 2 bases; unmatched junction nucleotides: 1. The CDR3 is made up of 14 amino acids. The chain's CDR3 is CASSPGQGNYGYTF. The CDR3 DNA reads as TGTGCCAGCTCACCGGGACAGGGAAACTATGGCTACACCTTC.

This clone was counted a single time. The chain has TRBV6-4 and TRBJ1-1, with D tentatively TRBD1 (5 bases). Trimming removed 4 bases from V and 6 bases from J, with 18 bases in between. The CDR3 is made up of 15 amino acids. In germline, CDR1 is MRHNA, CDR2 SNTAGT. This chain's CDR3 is CASSVAPFEGAEAFF. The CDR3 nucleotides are TGTGCCAGCAGTGTGGCCCCTTTCGAAGGGGCTGAAGCTTTCTTT.

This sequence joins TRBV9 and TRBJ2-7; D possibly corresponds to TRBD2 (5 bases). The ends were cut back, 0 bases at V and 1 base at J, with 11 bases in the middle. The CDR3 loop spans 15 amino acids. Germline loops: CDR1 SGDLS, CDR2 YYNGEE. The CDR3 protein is CASSVGPSGSYEQYF. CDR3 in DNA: TGTGCCAGCAGCGTAGGCCCATCGGGGTCCTACGAGCAGTACTTC.

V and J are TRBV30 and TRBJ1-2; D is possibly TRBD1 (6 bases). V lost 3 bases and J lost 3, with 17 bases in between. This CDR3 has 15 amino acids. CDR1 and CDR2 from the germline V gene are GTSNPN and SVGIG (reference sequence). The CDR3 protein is CAWSQGQKNYYGYTF. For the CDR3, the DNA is TGTGCCTGGAGCCAAGGACAGAAAAACTACTATGGCTACACCTTC.

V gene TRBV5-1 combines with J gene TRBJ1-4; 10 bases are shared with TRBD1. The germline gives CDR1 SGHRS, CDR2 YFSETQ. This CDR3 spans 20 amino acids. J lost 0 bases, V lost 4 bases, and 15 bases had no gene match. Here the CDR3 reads CASSAGTGAGTGATNEKLFF. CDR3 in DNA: TGCGCCAGCAGCGCCGGGACAGGGGCCGGGACTGGGGCAACTAATGAAAAACTGTTTTTT.

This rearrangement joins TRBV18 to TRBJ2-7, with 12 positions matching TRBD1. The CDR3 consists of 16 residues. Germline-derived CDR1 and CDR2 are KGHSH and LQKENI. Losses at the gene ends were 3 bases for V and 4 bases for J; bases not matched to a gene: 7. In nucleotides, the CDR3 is TGTGCCAGCTCACCGCCCGGGACAGGGGGCTCTTACGAGCAGTACTTC. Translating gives CASSPPGTGGSYEQYF.

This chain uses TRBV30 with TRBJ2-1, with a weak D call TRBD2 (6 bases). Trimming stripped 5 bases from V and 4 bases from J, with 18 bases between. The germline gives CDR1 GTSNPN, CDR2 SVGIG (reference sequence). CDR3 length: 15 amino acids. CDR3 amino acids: CAWGLWAGTYNEQFF. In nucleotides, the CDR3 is TGTGCCTGGGGCCTCTGGGCGGGAACTTACAATGAGCAGTTCTTC.

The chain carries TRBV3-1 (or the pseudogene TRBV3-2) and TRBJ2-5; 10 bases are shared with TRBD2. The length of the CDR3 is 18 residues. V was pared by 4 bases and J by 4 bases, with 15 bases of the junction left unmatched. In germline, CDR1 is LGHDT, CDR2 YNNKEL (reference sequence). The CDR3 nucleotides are TGTGCCAGCAGCCCCTGGACTAGCGGCGGACCCATCCCAGAGACCCAGTACTTC. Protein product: CASSPWTSGGPIPETQYF.

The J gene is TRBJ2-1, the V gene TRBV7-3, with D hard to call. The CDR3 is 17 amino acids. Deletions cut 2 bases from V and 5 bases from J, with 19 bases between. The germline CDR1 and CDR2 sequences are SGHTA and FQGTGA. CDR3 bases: TGTGCCAGCAGCTTAGGGCCGAGTTTCCTCACCAACAATGAGCAGTTCTTC. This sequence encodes CASSLGPSFLTNNEQFF.

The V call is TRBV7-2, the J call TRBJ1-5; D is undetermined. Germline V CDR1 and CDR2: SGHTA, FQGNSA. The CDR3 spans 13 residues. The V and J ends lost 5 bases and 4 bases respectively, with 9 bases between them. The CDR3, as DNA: TGTGCCAGCAGCCTCTCTAGAAATCAGCCCCAGCATTTT. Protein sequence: CASSLSRNQPQHF.

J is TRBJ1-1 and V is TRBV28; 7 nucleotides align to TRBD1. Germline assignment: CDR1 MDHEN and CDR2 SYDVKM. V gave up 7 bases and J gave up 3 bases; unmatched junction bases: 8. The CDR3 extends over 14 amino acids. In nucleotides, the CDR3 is TGTGCCAGCAATCGTAGACAGGGACACACTGAAGCTTTCTTT. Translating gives CASNRRQGHTEAFF.

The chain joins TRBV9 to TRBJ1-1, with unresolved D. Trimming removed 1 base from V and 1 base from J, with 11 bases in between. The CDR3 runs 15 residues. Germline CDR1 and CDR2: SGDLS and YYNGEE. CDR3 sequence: CASSVIAEGNTEAFF. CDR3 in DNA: TGTGCCAGCAGCGTAATAGCTGAAGGGAACACTGAAGCTTTCTTT.

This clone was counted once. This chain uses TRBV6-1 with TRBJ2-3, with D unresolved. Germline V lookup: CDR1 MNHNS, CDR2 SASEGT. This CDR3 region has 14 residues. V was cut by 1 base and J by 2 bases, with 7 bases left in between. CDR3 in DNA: TGTGCCAGCAGTGAAGGACTCTACACAGATACGCAGTATTTT. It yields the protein CASSEGLYTDTQYF.

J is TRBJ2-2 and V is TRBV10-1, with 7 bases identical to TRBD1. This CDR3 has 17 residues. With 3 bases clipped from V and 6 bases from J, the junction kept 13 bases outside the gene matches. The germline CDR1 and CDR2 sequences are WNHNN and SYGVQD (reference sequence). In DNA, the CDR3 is TGCGCCAGCAGTGAATCCCGGGGTATAGGGGGCCCCGGGGAGCTGTTTTTT. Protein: CASSESRGIGGPGELFF.

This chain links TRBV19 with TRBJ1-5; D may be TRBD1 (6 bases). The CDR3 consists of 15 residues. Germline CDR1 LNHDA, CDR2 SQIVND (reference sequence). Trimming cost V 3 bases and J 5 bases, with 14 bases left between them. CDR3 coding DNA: TGTGCCAGTAGTATGGGATCCGGGGGGCATCAGCCCCAGCATTTT. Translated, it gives CASSMGSGGHQPQHF.

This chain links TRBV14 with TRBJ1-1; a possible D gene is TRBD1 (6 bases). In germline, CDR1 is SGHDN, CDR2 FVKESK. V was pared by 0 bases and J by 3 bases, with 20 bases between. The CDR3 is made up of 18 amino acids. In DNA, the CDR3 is TGTGCCAGCAGCCAAGATTTTTGGCGGGCAGGGGTTGACACTGAAGCTTTCTTT. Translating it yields CASSQDFWRAGVDTEAFF.

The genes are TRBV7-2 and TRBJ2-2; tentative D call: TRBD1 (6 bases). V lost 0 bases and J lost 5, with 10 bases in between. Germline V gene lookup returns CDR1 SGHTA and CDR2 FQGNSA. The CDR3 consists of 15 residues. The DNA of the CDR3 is TGTGCCAGCAGCTTAGCGGCAGGGGCAACCGGGGAGCTGTTTTTT. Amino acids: CASSLAAGATGELFF.

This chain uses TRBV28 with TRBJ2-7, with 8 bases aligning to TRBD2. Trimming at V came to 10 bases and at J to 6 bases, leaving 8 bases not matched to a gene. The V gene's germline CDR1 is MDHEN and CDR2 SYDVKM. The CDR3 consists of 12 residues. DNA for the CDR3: TGTGCCATAAGCGGGAGCGTCGGCGAGCAGTACTTC. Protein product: CAISGSVGEQYF.

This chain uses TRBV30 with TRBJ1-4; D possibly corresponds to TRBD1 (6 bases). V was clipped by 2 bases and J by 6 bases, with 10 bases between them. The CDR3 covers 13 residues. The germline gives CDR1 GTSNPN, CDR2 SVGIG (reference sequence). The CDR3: CAWSRGADEKLFF. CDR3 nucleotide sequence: TGTGCCTGGAGTCGGGGGGCAGATGAAAAACTGTTTTTT.

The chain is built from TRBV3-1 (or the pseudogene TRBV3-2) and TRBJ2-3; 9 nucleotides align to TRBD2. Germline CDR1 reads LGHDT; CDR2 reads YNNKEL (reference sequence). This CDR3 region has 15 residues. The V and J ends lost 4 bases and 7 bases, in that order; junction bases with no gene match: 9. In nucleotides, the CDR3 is TGTGCCAGCAGCCGAAGGAATAGCGGGGGAAATACGCAGTATTTT. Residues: CASSRRNSGGNTQYF.

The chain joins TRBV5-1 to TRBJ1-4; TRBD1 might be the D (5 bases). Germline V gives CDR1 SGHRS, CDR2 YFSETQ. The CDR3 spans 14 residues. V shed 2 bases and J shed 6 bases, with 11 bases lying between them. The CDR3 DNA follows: TGCGCCAGCAGCTTCGCAGGGTCGGATGAAAAACTGTTTTTT. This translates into CASSFAGSDEKLFF.

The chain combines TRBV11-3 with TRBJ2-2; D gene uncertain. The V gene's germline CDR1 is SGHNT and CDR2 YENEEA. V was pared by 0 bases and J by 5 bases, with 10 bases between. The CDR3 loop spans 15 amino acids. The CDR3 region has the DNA TGTGCCAGCAGCTTAGATCTTGTAGTGACCGGGGAGCTGTTTTTT. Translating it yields CASSLDLVVTGELFF.

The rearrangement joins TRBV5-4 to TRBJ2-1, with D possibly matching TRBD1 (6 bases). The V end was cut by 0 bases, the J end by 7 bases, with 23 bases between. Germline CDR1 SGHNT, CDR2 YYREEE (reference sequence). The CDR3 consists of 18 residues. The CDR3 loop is CASSLDGGRGYRGNEQFF. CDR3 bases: TGTGCCAGCAGCTTGGACGGCGGCAGGGGTTACCGGGGTAATGAGCAGTTCTTC.

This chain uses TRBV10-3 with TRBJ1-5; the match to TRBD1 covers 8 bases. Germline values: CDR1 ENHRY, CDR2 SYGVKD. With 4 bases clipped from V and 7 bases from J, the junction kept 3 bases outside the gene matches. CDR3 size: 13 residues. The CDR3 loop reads CAISAGGGQPQHF. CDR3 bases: TGTGCCATCAGTGCAGGGGGCGGGCAGCCCCAGCATTTT.

The CDR3 protein is CASSLTGNGDTEAFF. CDR3 DNA sequence: TGTGCCAGCAGCTTGACAGGGAACGGGGACACTGAAGCTTTCTTT. V and J are TRBV7-3 and TRBJ1-1; 7 nucleotides match TRBD1. V was clipped by 3 bases and J by 3 bases; unmatched bases: 7. The CDR3 is 15 amino acids. The V gene's germline CDR1 is SGHTA and CDR2 FQGTGA.